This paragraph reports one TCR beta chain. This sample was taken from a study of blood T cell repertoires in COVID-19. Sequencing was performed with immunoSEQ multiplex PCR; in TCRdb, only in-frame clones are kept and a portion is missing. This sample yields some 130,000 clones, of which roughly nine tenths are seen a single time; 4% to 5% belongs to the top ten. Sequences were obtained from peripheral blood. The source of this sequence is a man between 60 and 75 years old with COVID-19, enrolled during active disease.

CDR3 in amino acids: CASSLKVQLSHYTQYF. The CDR3 nucleotides are TGTGCCAGCAGCTTGAAGGTTCAGCTTAGCCATTATACGCAGTATTTT. The chain joins TRBV5-5 to TRBJ2-3; D is ambiguous. With 1 base removed from V and 7 bases from J, the gap between germline ends came to 19 bases. The CDR3 runs to 16 residues. The germline V gene encodes CDR1 SGHKS and CDR2 YYEKEE (reference sequence).